These T cell receptor beta chains were read from a single sample in a study of cytomegalovirus exposure and HLA in healthy donors. Using immunoSEQ multiplex PCR, the repertoire was profiled, and TCRdb retains in-frame clones only, with some absent. The sample yields about 140,000 clones, almost 85% seen once. Sequenced material: PBMCs. Receptors were obtained from a middle-aged woman in good health and CMV-seronegative. The CDR3 runs from the conserved cysteine through the conserved F or W.

V,J,CDR3
TRBV28,TRBJ2-3,CASSPRRTDTQYF
TRBV11-2,TRBJ2-7,CASSLGGSYYEQYF
TRBV2,TRBJ1-5,CASSERRGNQPQHF
TRBV28,TRBJ2-3,CASNEAQGDTQYF
TRBV27,TRBJ2-5,CASSLFGTQYF
TRBV2,TRBJ1-4,CASDKERGEKLFF
TRBV27,TRBJ1-5,CASSLSRVNQPQHF
TRBV19,TRBJ1-2,CASTLRTGYGYTF
TRBV11-2,TRBJ1-1,CASSSPGQGNTEAFF
TRBV2,TRBJ1-5,CASSDRQGMGNQPQHF
TRBV7-9,TRBJ2-1,CASSYPLPYNEQFF
TRBV19,TRBJ1-5,CASSPGQNSNQPQHF
TRBV27,TRBJ2-1,CASSINRVSSYNEQFF
TRBV4-3,TRBJ2-2,CASSQDPGLSNTGELFF
TRBV23-1,TRBJ1-5,CASSQSLPGQRSGQPQHF
TRBV7-8,TRBJ1-1,CASSFPGQGLNTEAFF
TRBV7-3,TRBJ2-5,CATLAGSQETQYF
TRBV2,TRBJ1-4,CASRASGPEKLFF